The text below deals with one T cell receptor beta chain. Germline lookup yields CDR1 LGHNT and CDR2 FRNRAP. CDR3 length: 12 residues. The V end lost 7 bases, the J end lost 8 bases, and 12 bases lay between the germline ends. The sample comes from a study of technical replicates of blood from a handful of donors. Profiling relied on immunoSEQ multiplex PCR, and the TCRdb table lists in-frame clones only, not all of them. The data show about 97,000 clones, approximately 94% seen once. This chain joins TRBV12-5 and TRBJ2-1, with D perhaps matching TRBD1 (6 bases). This clonotype was obtained from a human donor in good health. The sequenced sample consisted of T cells isolated from PBMCs. CDR3 residues: CASAINRDEQFF. The DNA of the CDR3 is TGTGCTAGTGCCATTAACAGGGATGAGCAGTTCTTC.